Presented here are 21 T cell receptor beta chains from one specimen sequenced in a study of blood T cell repertoires in COVID-19. The assay was immunoSEQ multiplex PCR, and TCRdb's table has in-frame clones only and misses some. This table holds roughly 100,000 clones, around 82% found once. The sequenced material came from peripheral blood. The receptors shown here come from a man in his 60s with acute or convalescent COVID-19.

Only one count was recorded for this clone. The gene calls are TRBV4-2 and TRBJ2-2, with a possible D match to TRBD2 (5 bases). V was pared by 1 base and J by 2 bases, with 11 bases between. There are 16 residues in the CDR3. The germline V gene encodes CDR1 LGHNA and CDR2 YNFKEQ. DNA of the CDR3: TGTGCCAGCAGCCAAGCCGGCGACTATAACACCGGGGAGCTGTTTTTT. It translates to CASSQAGDYNTGELFF.

V usage is TRBV19 and J usage is TRBJ2-7; 8 positions match TRBD1. The CDR3 contains 14 residues. The trim removed 5 bases at V and 1 base at J, leaving 4 bases unmatched. CDR1 LNHDA and CDR2 SQIVND come from the germline V gene (reference sequence). The CDR3 reads CASSVDRVSYEQYF. CDR3 nucleotide sequence: TGTGCCAGTAGTGTGGACAGGGTTTCCTACGAGCAGTACTTC.

The genes are TRBV19 and TRBJ1-2; tentative D call: TRBD1 (5 bases). The CDR3 sequence is 15 residues long. Trimming removed 2 bases at V and 3 bases at J, with 13 bases between. The germline V gene encodes CDR1 LNHDA and CDR2 SQIVND (reference sequence). The CDR3 DNA follows: TGTGCCAGTAGTATATCGGGCAGGGAAGACTATGGCTACACCTTC. It codes for CASSISGREDYGYTF. Variable domain in full (rest from reference TRBV19 and TRBJ1-2): DGGITQSPKYLFRKEGQNVTLSCEQNLNHDAMYWYRQDPGQGLRLIYYSQIVNDFQKGDIAEGYSVSREKKESFPLTVTSAQKNPTAFYLCASSISGREDYGYTFGSGTRLTVV.

The rearrangement uses TRBV4-3 and TRBJ1-4; D possibly corresponds to TRBD1 (6 bases). This CDR3 spans 15 amino acids. Germline V gives CDR1 LGHNA, CDR2 YSLEER. Trimming stripped 1 base from V and 5 bases from J, with 11 bases between. The CDR3 spells CASSQADSGNEKLFF. As DNA, the CDR3 is TGCGCCAGCAGCCAAGCGGACAGTGGAAATGAAAAACTGTTTTTT.

The V gene is TRBV11-2, the J gene TRBJ2-7; 7 bases are shared with TRBD2. The CDR3 runs 15 residues. The V gene end was trimmed by 1 base and the J gene end by 5 bases; junction bases not matched to a gene: 8. Germline CDR1 is SGHAT and CDR2 is FQNNGV. CDR3 residues: CASSLGRGRYHEQYF. In nucleotides, the CDR3 is TGTGCCAGCAGCTTAGGGCGCGGGAGATACCACGAGCAGTACTTC.

This clone has just one count. The chain uses TRBV24-1 and TRBJ2-2; no firm D call. The V end lost 2 bases, the J end lost 4 bases, and 13 bases lay between the germline ends. Germline lookup yields CDR1 KGHDR and CDR2 SFDVKD. The CDR3 has 16 residues. CDR3 protein: CATSDSPGMSTGELFF. In DNA form, the CDR3 reads TGTGCCACCAGTGATTCACCGGGTATGAGCACCGGGGAGCTGTTTTTT.

The CDR3 DNA is TGTGCCAGCAGCCCCCAAGCACAGGGTATGCTGGCTGGGGCCAACGTCCTGACTTTC. Translation: CASSPQAQGMLAGANVLTF. The rearrangement joins TRBV7-2 to TRBJ2-6; weak D call: TRBD1 (6 bases). The V end lost 5 bases, the J end lost 2 bases, and 22 bases lay between the germline ends. Germline lookup yields CDR1 SGHTA and CDR2 FQGNSA. There are 19 residues in the CDR3.

The chain carries TRBV19 and TRBJ2-2; the D is unclear. CDR3 length: 12 amino acids. V lost 1 base to trimming and J lost 8 bases, with 5 bases between them. The germline gives CDR1 LNHDA, CDR2 SQIVND (reference sequence). CDR3 amino acids: CASSIVSGELFF. As DNA, the CDR3 is TGTGCCAGTAGTATAGTGAGTGGGGAGCTGTTTTTT.

This clone appeared once. The chain joins TRBV6-5 to TRBJ1-1; tentatively, D is TRBD1 (5 bases). The length of the CDR3 is 14 residues. Trimming removed 6 bases from V and 5 bases from J, with 16 bases in between. In germline, CDR1 is MNHEY, CDR2 SVGAGI. CDR3 bases: TGTGCCAGCAGCCAGGGACTCGGGGGTACTGAAGCTTTCTTT. It specifies CASSQGLGGTEAFF.

The rearrangement uses TRBV9 and TRBJ1-6; 9 bases map to TRBD1. CDR3 length: 15 amino acids. CDR1 is SGDLS and CDR2 is YYNGEE in the germline V gene. The junction had 1 base not matched to a gene; V was cut back by 3 bases and J by 3 bases. The CDR3 reads CASSADRGYNSPLHF. The CDR3 coding sequence is TGTGCCAGCAGCGCGGACAGGGGCTATAATTCACCCCTCCACTTT.

This clone was seen a single time. V is TRBV5-1 and J is TRBJ2-5; 10 nucleotides match TRBD2. Germline values: CDR1 SGHRS, CDR2 YFSETQ. The V segment lost 5 bases and the J segment 2 bases; nucleotides outside the gene matches: 9. CDR3 size: 16 residues. The CDR3 DNA sequence: TGCGCCAGCAGGGCCCTAGCGGGAGTACAGCAAGAGACCCAGTACTTC. Encoded protein: CASRALAGVQQETQYF.

This chain connects TRBV28 to TRBJ2-3, with no clear D. The CDR3 runs to 12 residues. With 3 bases removed from V and 3 bases from J, the gap between germline ends came to 4 bases. Looked up from germline, CDR1 is MDHEN and CDR2 is SYDVKM. The CDR3 DNA reads as TGTGCCAGCAGTTTCCGGACAGATACGCAGTATTTT. Its translation is CASSFRTDTQYF.

The V gene is TRBV18, the J gene TRBJ2-2, with D unresolved. Germline loops: CDR1 KGHSH, CDR2 LQKENI. The CDR3 runs 16 residues. V was clipped by 3 bases and J by 5 bases, with 16 bases between them. CDR3 region: CASSPWRLSITGELFF. CDR3 in DNA: TGTGCCAGCTCACCGTGGAGACTTAGCATTACCGGGGAGCTGTTTTTT.

The chain has TRBV6-6 and TRBJ2-5; the D is unclear. The CDR3 consists of 15 residues. Trimming removed 5 bases from V and 2 bases from J, with 15 bases in between. Germline assignment: CDR1 MNHNY and CDR2 SVGAGI (reference sequence). The CDR3 region is CASSPSWQNQETQYF. In DNA form, the CDR3 reads TGTGCCAGCAGTCCATCCTGGCAGAATCAAGAGACCCAGTACTTC.

This chain joins TRBV5-1 and TRBJ1-2; 9 nucleotides align to TRBD1. V gave up 4 bases and J gave up 1 base; unmatched junction bases: 5. The CDR3 extends over 15 amino acids. CDR1 and CDR2 (germline): SGHRS, YFSETQ. CDR3 bases: TGCGCCAGCAGCATGGGACAGGGTTTTAACTATGGCTACACCTTC. The encoded protein is CASSMGQGFNYGYTF.

This clone was counted a few times. The chain recombines TRBV15 with TRBJ1-2; possible D gene TRBD1, 6 bases. In germline, CDR1 is LNHNV, CDR2 YYDKDF (reference sequence). The CDR3 loop spans 15 amino acids. V was clipped by 0 bases and J by 7 bases, with 15 bases between them. The CDR3 DNA reads TGTGCCACCAGCAGAGATCGAGGGCAGGGGTCTGGCTACACCTTC. Translating it yields CATSRDRGQGSGYTF.

V and J are TRBV10-3 and TRBJ2-2; a weak D match, TRBD1 (5 bases). The CDR3 loop spans 11 amino acids. The V gene's germline CDR1 is ENHRY and CDR2 SYGVKD. V lost 6 bases to trimming and J lost 6 bases, with 5 bases between them. This CDR3 reads CAIRGAGELFF. CDR3 nucleotide sequence: TGTGCCATCAGAGGGGCCGGGGAGCTGTTTTTT.

The DNA for the CDR3 is TGTGCCAGCAGTTACGGACAGTTCGAGCAGTACTTC. Its translation is CASSYGQFEQYF. The gene calls are TRBV6-2 or TRBV6-3 and TRBJ2-7; maybe TRBD1 (6 bases). Per germline, CDR1 MNHEY and CDR2 SVGEGT. The CDR3 length is 12 residues. V dropped 2 bases and J dropped 6 bases, with 8 bases sitting between them.

The chain couples TRBV15 to TRBJ2-7; TRBD2 agrees at 8 bases. The trim removed 0 bases at V and 2 bases at J, leaving 3 bases unmatched. Per the germline V gene, CDR1 is LNHNV and CDR2 is YYDKDF (reference sequence). The CDR3 is 15 amino acids. In DNA, the CDR3 is TGTGCCACCAGCAGAGAGCTAGCGGGCACCTACGAGCAGTACTTC. This sequence encodes CATSRELAGTYEQYF.

The chain uses TRBV5-4 and TRBJ2-7, with D unresolved. This CDR3 region has 13 residues. V was shortened by 5 bases and J by 4 bases, with 13 bases between the two germline ends. CDR1 and CDR2 (germline): SGHNT, YYREEE (reference sequence). CDR3 nucleotides: TGTGCCAGCAGAGGAGACCTTTCATACGAGCAGTACTTC. As protein: CASRGDLSYEQYF.

About this clone itself: Relative to the germline gene, one junction end is altered; a read error may explain this. The V and J genes are TRBV7-9 and TRBJ2-2; 7 bases line up with TRBD2. Germline V gives CDR1 SEHNR, CDR2 FQNEAQ (reference sequence). The CDR3 runs to 13 residues. CDR3 DNA sequence: TGTGCCAGCAGCTTGGCCCTACAGCGGGGAGCTGTTTTT. This codes for CASSLALQRGAVF. The whole variable domain, remainder taken from reference TRBV7-9 and TRBJ2-2, is DTGVSQNPRHKITKRGQNVTFRCDPISEHNRLYWYRQTLGQGPEFLTYFQNEAQLEKSRLLSDRFSAERPKGSFSTLEIQRTEQGDSAMYLCASSLALQRGAVFGEGSRLTVL.